Included here is one TCR beta chain sequence, with context. These data originate in a study of T cells in narcolepsy. Clones were sequenced by immunoSEQ multiplex PCR, and TCRdb holds only the in-frame ones, with some missing. The profile shows over 25,000 clones, about 89% of them singletons. Germline V gene lookup returns CDR1 MNHNS and CDR2 SASEGT. The length of the CDR3 is 15 residues. J was trimmed by 1 base and V by 7 bases; bases with no gene match: 7. The material sequenced was CD45RA- memory CD4+ T cells from PBMCs. The chain recombines TRBV6-1 with TRBJ2-7; 10 bases are shared with TRBD1. The receptor was derived from a human donor with narcolepsy. The CDR3 bases are TGTGCCAGCAAGACGGGGACAGGGGTTTCCTACGAGCAGTACTTC. Translation gives CASKTGTGVSYEQYF.